Described below is a single T cell receptor (beta chain) sequence and its context. This clonotype has a handful of counts. This receptor's antigen is unknown. Compared with germline, one end of the junction differs, possibly owing to a read error. As encoded in the germline V gene, CDR1 is SGHTS while CDR2 is YDEGEE. The CDR3 measures 13 amino acids from cysteine to phenylalanine. CDR3 DNA only is kept here, 39 bases in frame from base 1. Receptor amplification or capture employed PCR. The sequencer was an Illumina HiSeq 2500. Molecular barcoding was employed in the preparation of TCR libraries, with unique molecular identifiers being used to normalize TCRbeta repertoire quantification. Starting from the raw public reads, TCRdb applied fastp trimming at Q25, assembled clones with MiXCR and retained in-frame beta chains. Every CDR3 protein is listed once, alongside the most common genes and DNA of its rows. The sample has roughly 790,000 distinct CDR3 sequences on record, roughly 16% of them singletons. The top ten constitute about 4.6% of the sample.

These data originate in a study of T-cell reconstitution after alpha-beta-depleted transplantation in children listed by TCRdb under 2016. As for the study more broadly: Using TCR repertoire profiling, the study quantitatively followed how T-cell immune reconstitution unfolded in children after TCRalphabeta/CD19-depleted allogeneic hematopoietic cell transplantation. The investigation overall reported the following: The frequencies of hyperexpanded clones fell over the following months, and after one year, T-cell counts and TCRbeta diversity were mostly attributed to newly produced T cells. In some patients, the high TCRbeta diversity seen at day 60 was put down to recipient T cells and intrathymic progenitors that had survived conditioning. About two months after transplant, the apparently early recovery of alphabetaT-cell counts reportedly depended on just several hundred clones that had expanded rapidly and came from non-depleted graft cells.

The sample's treatment or condition label, in plain terms: allogeneic hematopoietic cell transplantation with graft depleted of TCRalphabeta T cells and CD19 B cells. TCRalphabeta/CD19-depleted allogeneic hematopoietic cell grafts were given to the transplant recipients, all of whom were children. The sequence was obtained from a male patient between 5 and 17 years old who had a stem cell transplant for acute lymphoblastic leukemia, so the T cells may come from the graft donor. The starting material was PBMCs, mostly from graft donor cells, obtained 360 days after TCRalphabeta/CD19-depleted stem cell transplant. The sequence links TRBV5-8 to TRBJ2-1; the D gene is unclear. The nucleotides are TGTGCCAGCAGTTTGGCCGGGTCCCTTGAGCAGTTCTTC. Translated, it gives CASSLAGSLEQFF. The full variable domain, with segments outside the CDR3 supplied by the reference TRBV5-8 and TRBJ2-1 proteins, appears as EAGVTQSPTHLIKTRGQQATLRCSPISGHTSVYWYQQALGLGLQFLLWYDEGEERNRGNFPPRFSGRQFPNYSSELNVNALELEDSALYLCASSLAGSLEQFFGPGTRLTVL.